What follows is one TCR beta chain and its context. Its antigen is not known. The CDR3 has 13 amino acids. CDR1 and CDR2 from the germline V gene are SNHLY and FYNNEI. Trimming pared 5 bases from V and 4 bases from J, leaving 11 bases between. The PCR used 60 Vbeta and 13 Jbeta primers. TCRdb keeps only in-frame clones here, not all; method: immunoSEQ multiplex PCR. The sample records some 160,000 clones, roughly 82% being singletons. The data were taken from a study of cytomegalovirus exposure and HLA in healthy donors. Donors sampled were nominally healthy, though unrecorded immune exposures were likely. General observations from the study: The authors assumed roughly uniform sequencing depth across donors for presence/absence analyses. With later analysis, a missense DCLRE1C variant became linked to TCR beta V- and J-gene trimming. Indistinguishable V segments such as TRBV6-2 and TRBV6-3 were excluded.

The clonotype was recovered from a woman aged 25-40 years in good health and CMV-seronegative. The J gene is TRBJ1-1, the V gene TRBV2; D might be TRBD1 (5 bases). The sequencing sample was made of PBMCs. CDR3 in amino acids: CASSWTCLTEAFF. In DNA form, the CDR3 reads TGTGCCAGCAGTTGGACATGCCTCACTGAAGCTTTCTTT.